The rows below give T cell receptor beta chains drawn from one sample of a study of T cell repertoires in cytomegalovirus infection. From the reads, TCRdb called clonotypes with MiXCR, one entry per CDR3 protein. The sample holds approximately 500,000 distinct CDR3 sequences; roughly a third are singletons and the top ten take 15% to 20%. The antigens of these receptors remain unknown. The sample was cultured PBMCs, taken from culture after CMV antigen stimulation. Receptor source: a human donor in good health (CMV status not recorded). Some clones in this sample may be carry-over from other donors' samples. CDR3s include the opening cysteine and the closing phenylalanine or tryptophan. The order of the fields is clone size, J gene, V gene, D gene, CDR3 protein, CDR3 DNA. D genes are given only for firm matches. Clone sizes are given selectively: once, few, many, or a class where the clone is expanded.

- | TRBJ1-5 | TRBV7-3 | - | CASSLSIVGGDFDNQPQHF | TGTGCCAGCAGCTTAAGCATAGTAGGGGGGGATTTCGACAATCAGCCCCAGCATTTT
many | TRBJ2-3 | TRBV7-2 | - | CASRRLADRGDTQYF | TGTGCCAGCAGGAGACTAGCGGACAGGGGAGATACGCAGTATTTT
few | TRBJ1-2 | TRBV27 | TRBD1 | CASSPTGGSTRNYGYTF | TGTGCCAGCAGTCCAACAGGGGGCTCAACCCGGAACTATGGCTACACCTTC
- | TRBJ1-2 | TRBV7-4 | - | CASSRSGGVYGYTF | TGTGCCAGCAGCCGCTCGGGGGGTGTCTATGGCTACACCTTC
- | TRBJ1-4 | TRBV7-2 | - | CASSLSLGHSEKLFF | TGTGCCAGCAGCTTATCTCTAGGGCATTCTGAAAAACTGTTTTTT
few | TRBJ2-1 | TRBV29-1 | TRBD2 | CSVELGSGVPNEQFF | TGCAGCGTTGAACTGGGTAGCGGGGTTCCAAATGAGCAGTTCTTC
many | TRBJ2-1 | TRBV7-8 | TRBD1 | CASSVVPGQGWNEQFF | TGTGCCAGCAGCGTAGTGCCCGGACAGGGGTGGAATGAGCAGTTCTTC
- | TRBJ1-1 | TRBV6-2/TRBV6-3 | - | CASRAMGPNTEAFF | TGTGCCAGCAGAGCAATGGGACCGAACACTGAAGCTTTCTTT
- | TRBJ2-7 | TRBV28 | TRBD1 | CASSAPGQGVEQYF | TGTGCCAGCAGTGCCCCGGGACAGGGAGTCGAGCAGTACTTC
- | TRBJ2-7 | TRBV28 | TRBD1 | CASSIRTGREQYF | TGTGCCAGCAGTATTCGGACAGGGCGGGAGCAGTACTTC
- | TRBJ2-7 | TRBV7-2 | - | CASSARDTLTYEQYF | TGTGCCAGCAGCGCCCGGGACACCTTAACCTACGAGCAGTACTTC
- | TRBJ2-7 | TRBV10-3 | - | CAISGDNSYEQYF | TGTGCCATCAGTGGGGACAACTCCTACGAGCAGTACTTC
- | TRBJ2-2 | TRBV11-3 | TRBD2 | CASSPMSGTSSSTGELFF | TGTGCCAGCAGCCCGATGTCCGGGACTAGCTCGAGCACCGGGGAGCTGTTTTTT
few | TRBJ2-7 | TRBV6-5 | - | CASSSAGEYEQYF | TGTGCCAGCAGTTCGGCAGGGGAGTACGAGCAGTACTTC
- | TRBJ1-1 | TRBV7-2 | TRBD1 | CASRSGQGGEAFF | TGTGCCAGCAGGTCGGGACAGGGTGGGGAAGCTTTCTTT
- | TRBJ2-7 | TRBV5-1 | - | CASSPGRPSTEQYF | TGCGCCAGCAGCCCTGGGCGCCCCTCCACCGAGCAGTACTTC
many | TRBJ2-7 | TRBV7-9 | TRBD2 | CASSRGVAGGSSYEQYF | TGTGCCAGCAGTCGAGGGGTAGCGGGAGGAAGCTCCTACGAGCAGTACTTC
- | TRBJ2-3 | TRBV20-1 | - | CSARKGPDTQYF | TGCAGTGCTAGAAAGGGCCCAGATACGCAGTATTTT
- | TRBJ2-1 | TRBV20-1 | TRBD1 | CSARVWDSGQNEQFF | TGCAGTGCTAGAGTCTGGGACAGTGGTCAGAATGAGCAGTTCTTC
- | TRBJ2-5 | TRBV24-1 | - | CATSVLVGGQETQYF | TGTGCCACCAGTGTTCTAGTCGGGGGCCAAGAGACCCAGTACTTC
- | TRBJ1-2 | TRBV20-1 | - | CSAHAGARNYGYTF | TGCAGTGCTCACGCAGGGGCGAGGAACTATGGCTACACCTTC
many | TRBJ2-3 | TRBV7-2 | - | CASRVGGTDTQYF | TGTGCCAGCAGAGTGGGTGGCACAGATACGCAGTATTTT
many | TRBJ2-3 | TRBV6-5 | TRBD1 | CASSYYTVGQGPDTQYF | TGTGCCAGCAGTTACTATACTGTGGGACAGGGCCCAGATACGCAGTATTTT
- | TRBJ2-7 | TRBV7-2 | - | CASSSFRNYEQYF | TGTGCCAGCAGCTCCTTCAGGAACTACGAGCAGTACTTC
many | TRBJ2-3 | TRBV7-2 | TRBD2 | CASSLGGRALDTQYF | TGTGCCAGCAGCTTAGGCGGGAGGGCCTTAGATACGCAGTATTTT
- | TRBJ2-1 | TRBV5-1 | - | CASSLAGQSKQFF | TGCGCCAGCAGCTTGGCCGGCCAATCTAAGCAGTTCTTC
many | TRBJ2-1 | TRBV7-2 | - | CASSSPRRSSNEQFF | TGTGCCAGCAGCTCTCCTAGGCGGTCTAGCAATGAGCAGTTCTTC
- | TRBJ2-2 | TRBV7-2 | - | CASSLGDRPGELFF | TGTGCCAGCAGCTTAGGAGACAGGCCCGGGGAGCTGTTTTTT
few | TRBJ2-7 | TRBV2 | - | CASSDQTAYEQYF | TGTGCCAGCAGTGACCAGACAGCCTACGAGCAGTACTTC
- | TRBJ2-7 | TRBV4-3 | - | CASSQDHSRGYEQYF | TGCGCCAGCAGCCAAGATCATTCGCGGGGCTACGAGCAGTACTTC
- | TRBJ2-1 | TRBV28 | TRBD2 | CASRTGASGSNEQFF | TGTGCCAGCAGGACCGGGGCTAGCGGGAGCAATGAGCAGTTCTTC
- | TRBJ2-3 | TRBV7-9 | TRBD2 | CASSQSRAGGPDTQYF | TGTGCCAGCAGCCAAAGTCGGGCGGGAGGCCCAGATACGCAGTATTTT
many | TRBJ1-5 | TRBV12-5 | - | CASGLLSDSDQPQHF | TGTGCTAGTGGTTTGCTAAGCGACAGTGATCAGCCCCAGCATTTT
- | TRBJ1-1 | TRBV28 | - | CASSFVSSTGEAFF | TGTGCCAGCAGTTTCGTATCCAGCACGGGTGAAGCTTTCTTT
- | TRBJ2-4 | TRBV7-9 | TRBD2 | CASSNPINSGKGDKNIQYF | TGTGCCAGCAGCAACCCCATCAATAGCGGGAAAGGGGACAAAAACATTCAGTACTTC
- | TRBJ1-3 | TRBV7-6 | TRBD1 | CASSLGDSSGNTIYF | TGTGCCAGCAGCTTAGGGGACAGCTCTGGAAACACCATATATTTT
- | TRBJ2-7 | TRBV12-3/TRBV12-4 | - | CASSSLGRGHYEQYF | TGTGCCAGCAGTTCACTGGGGCGGGGCCACTACGAGCAGTACTTC
few | TRBJ2-1 | TRBV11-3 | - | CASSSRWGPNNEQFF | TGTGCCAGCAGCTCGAGATGGGGGCCTAACAATGAGCAGTTCTTC
- | TRBJ2-2 | TRBV4-3 | TRBD2 | CASSQDSGRASRGELFF | TGCGCCAGCAGCCAAGATAGCGGGAGGGCCTCTCGCGGGGAGCTGTTTTTT
- | TRBJ1-2 | TRBV12-3/TRBV12-4 | TRBD1 | CASRGGQGGEYTF | TGTGCCAGCAGAGGTGGACAGGGTGGCGAGTACACCTTC
- | TRBJ1-4 | TRBV7-9 | - | CASSLGALSYRFF | TGTGCCAGCAGCTTAGGAGCACTCAGTTATCGGTTTTTT
- | TRBJ1-3 | TRBV4-3 | - | CASSQSGSSGNTIYF | TGCGCCAGCAGCCAATCGGGAAGCTCTGGAAACACCATATATTTT
once | TRBJ2-5 | TRBV19 | - | CASSKGRLRETQYF | TGTGCCAGTAGTAAAGGACGCTTGAGAGAGACCCAGTACTTC
many | TRBJ2-3 | TRBV7-2 | - | CASSLGLGGGDTQYF | TGTGCCAGCAGCTTAGGGCTAGGTGGGGGGGATACGCAGTATTTT
- | TRBJ2-3 | TRBV11-3 | - | CASGLIGSTDTQYF | TGTGCCAGCGGACTAATAGGGAGCACAGATACGCAGTATTTT
- | TRBJ1-1 | TRBV7-2 | TRBD1 | CASSQGARWQAFF | TGTGCCAGCAGCCAGGGGGCGCGGTGGCAAGCTTTCTTT
few | TRBJ2-5 | TRBV6-8 | - | CASSYGTAGTQYF | TGTGCCAGCAGTTACGGGACAGCGGGGACCCAGTACTTC
- | TRBJ1-5 | TRBV19 | - | CASSIDQQPQHF | TGTGCCAGTAGTATAGATCAACAGCCCCAGCATTTT
few | TRBJ2-7 | TRBV6-6 | TRBD1 | CASSSPPGQGTYEQYF | TGTGCCAGCAGTTCCCCACCGGGACAGGGGACCTACGAGCAGTACTTC
few | TRBJ1-1 | TRBV19 | - | CASSPRRAEAFF | TGTGCCAGTAGTCCCCGACGGGCTGAAGCTTTCTTT
few | TRBJ2-1 | TRBV24-1 | - | CATSTGVITHNEQFF | TGTGCCACCAGTACGGGGGTCATTACTCACAATGAGCAGTTCTTC